This T cell receptor (beta chain) was captured in a study of blood T cell repertoires in COVID-19. Assay: immunoSEQ multiplex PCR; the TCRdb copy retains only in-frame clones and omits some. The data show about 380,000 clones, around 90% seen once. This CDR3 comprises 13 residues. V gave up 4 bases and J gave up 2 bases, with 8 bases separating them. Germline V lookup: CDR1 LGHDT, CDR2 YNNKEL (reference sequence). The sample comprised peripheral blood. The V call is TRBV3-1 (or the pseudogene TRBV3-2), the J call TRBJ1-1; D unclear. This clonotype was sampled from a man younger than 35 with active or convalescent COVID-19. The CDR3 loop reads CASSLGGNTEAFF. The DNA for the CDR3 is TGTGCCAGCAGCCTTGGCGGCAACACTGAAGCTTTCTTT.